This entry concerns a single T cell receptor beta chain. The table came from immunoSEQ multiplex PCR; TCRdb's copy has only in-frame clones and leaves some out. The sample holds fewer than 15,000 clones, around 78% seen once. This sample is drawn from a study of ipilimumab plus nivolumab after autologous stem cell transplantation. Study-level background: A median of roughly eight nivolumab and 5 ipilimumab doses were given. DLBCL patients had primary refractory or relapsed disease.

Starting 14 to 28 days after autologous transplant, ipilimumab 1 mg/kg was given. Patients got 3 mg/kg IV nivolumab weeks 1, 4, 7, 10, then biweekly through week 26. Sequenced material: PBMCs, taken in a trial of ipilimumab plus nivolumab as post-transplant consolidation. This TCR was recovered from a male donor with diffuse large B-cell lymphoma.

As DNA, the CDR3 is TGTGCCAGCAGCTTAGATCAGGGGGTGTACAATGAGCAGTTCTTC. Encoded protein: CASSLDQGVYNEQFF. This chain uses TRBV7-9 with TRBJ2-1; 7 bases match TRBD1. Germline V gene data show CDR1 as SEHNR and CDR2 as FQNEAQ (reference sequence). J lost 4 bases, V lost 1 base, and 4 bases had no gene match. The CDR3 contains 15 residues.